These 8 T cell receptor beta chains were sequenced from one sample in a study of cytomegalovirus exposure and HLA in healthy donors. 60 Vbeta and 13 Jbeta primers were used in PCR. Assay: immunoSEQ multiplex PCR; the TCRdb copy retains only in-frame clones and omits some. The sample yields around 170,000 clones, about 84% seen once. The specimen was PBMCs. All receptors come from a man aged 50-60 years in good health and CMV-seropositive.

CDR3 coding DNA: TGTGCCAGCAGCCAGGGACTAGCGCCAACCTACGAGCAGTACTTC. Encoded protein: CASSQGLAPTYEQYF. This sequence joins TRBV4-2 and TRBJ2-7, with 10 nucleotides matching TRBD2. The V and J ends lost 3 bases and 2 bases, in that order; junction bases with no gene match: 4. CDR1 is LGHNA, CDR2 YNFKEQ, per germline. The CDR3 covers 15 residues.

A few counts support this clone. V usage is TRBV15 and J usage is TRBJ2-1; no clear D gene. V lost 0 bases, J lost 1 base, and 13 bases lay in between. This CDR3 comprises 17 residues. Germline assignment: CDR1 LNHNV and CDR2 YYDKDF (reference sequence). The CDR3 loop reads CATSRENPRGSYNEQFF. CDR3 in DNA: TGTGCCACCAGCAGAGAAAACCCTAGAGGTTCCTACAATGAGCAGTTCTTC. The full variable domain, with the rest looked up from reference TRBV15 and TRBJ2-1, is DAMVIQNPRYQVTQFGKPVTLSCSQTLNHNVMYWYQQKSSQAPKLLFHYYDKDFNNEADTPDNFQSRRPNTSFCFLDIRSPGLGDTAMYLCATSRENPRGSYNEQFFGPGTRLTVL.

This clone was seen a handful of times. This chain links TRBV6-1 with TRBJ2-7, with TRBD1 as a possible D gene (5 bases). CDR1 MNHNS and CDR2 SASEGT come from the germline V gene. This CDR3 spans 12 amino acids. The V end lost 5 bases, the J end lost 2 bases, and 7 bases lay between the germline ends. The DNA for the CDR3 is TGTGCCAGCAGTCCAGGGACCTACGAGCAGTACTTC. It yields the protein CASSPGTYEQYF.

This chain uses TRBV5-4 with TRBJ2-2; D possibly corresponds to TRBD1 (6 bases). Trimming took off 4 bases at V and 6 bases at J, with 10 bases between the two ends. CDR3 length equals 13 residues. Germline CDR1 is SGHNT and CDR2 is YYREEE (reference sequence). CDR3 residues: CASSGTGSGELFF. CDR3 sequence (DNA): TGTGCCAGCAGCGGAACAGGGTCCGGGGAGCTGTTTTTT.

Only one count was recorded for this clone. This chain connects TRBV7-3 to TRBJ2-3, with 8 bases aligning to TRBD2. The J segment lost 4 bases and the V segment lost 5 bases, leaving 5 bases of the junction unmatched. The CDR3 length is 14 residues. Germline-derived CDR1 and CDR2 are SGHTA and FQGTGA. The CDR3 is CASSPSGSSDTQYF. For the CDR3, the DNA is TGTGCCAGCAGCCCGAGCGGGAGCTCAGATACGCAGTATTTT.

This clone was observed a single time. This sequence joins TRBV6-4 and TRBJ1-5; TRBD1 agrees at 7 bases. This CDR3 is 14 amino acids long. Germline assignment: CDR1 MRHNA and CDR2 SNTAGT. The V segment lost 2 bases and the J segment 7 bases; nucleotides outside the gene matches: 5. The CDR3 is CASSDRGRRQPQHF. In nucleotides, the CDR3 is TGTGCCAGCAGTGACAGGGGGCGCCGACAGCCCCAGCATTTT.

The chain uses TRBV5-4 and TRBJ2-3; tentatively, D is TRBD2 (5 bases). Looked up from germline, CDR1 is SGHNT and CDR2 is YYREEE (reference sequence). This CDR3 has 15 residues. V was cut by 3 bases and J by 10 bases, with 21 bases left in between. This CDR3 is CASSSGLAGPSSQYF. DNA for the CDR3: TGTGCCAGCAGCTCCGGACTGGCCGGGCCCAGCTCGCAGTATTTT.

Written as DNA, the CDR3 is TGTGCCAGCAGCTCCCTAACAGAGCTCCCCTACGAGCAGTACTTC. Its translation: CASSSLTELPYEQYF. The chain joins TRBV7-9 to TRBJ2-7; D ambiguous. Trimming removed 4 bases from V and 2 bases from J, with 15 bases in between. The CDR3 has 15 residues. The germline gives CDR1 SEHNR, CDR2 FQNEAQ (reference sequence).